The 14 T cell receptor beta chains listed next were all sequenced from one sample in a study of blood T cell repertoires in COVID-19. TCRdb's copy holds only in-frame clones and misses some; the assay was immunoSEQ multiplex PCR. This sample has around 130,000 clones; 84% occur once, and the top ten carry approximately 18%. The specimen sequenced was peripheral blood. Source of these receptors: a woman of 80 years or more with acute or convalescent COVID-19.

Here the CDR3 reads CASSAQRGRNTEAFF. For the CDR3, the DNA is TGTGCCAGTAGTGCACAAAGGGGGCGAAACACTGAAGCTTTCTTT. The V call is TRBV19, the J call TRBJ1-1; the match to TRBD1 covers 7 bases. The germline V gene encodes CDR1 LNHDA and CDR2 SQIVND (reference sequence). The CDR3 runs 15 residues. J lost 2 bases, V lost 5 bases, and 8 bases had no gene match.

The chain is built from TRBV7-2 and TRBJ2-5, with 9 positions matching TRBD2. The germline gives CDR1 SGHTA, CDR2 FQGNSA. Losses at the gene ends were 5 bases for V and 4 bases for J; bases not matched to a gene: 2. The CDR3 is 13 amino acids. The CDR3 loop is CASSRSGRETQYF. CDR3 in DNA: TGTGCCAGCAGCCGTAGCGGGAGAGAGACCCAGTACTTC.

CDR3 amino acids: CASSSTGGGYSPLHF. CDR3 DNA sequence: TGTGCCAGCAGCTCTACAGGGGGCGGCTATTCACCCCTCCACTTT. The chain couples TRBV7-2 to TRBJ1-6; TRBD1 matches at 9 bases. J lost 8 bases, V lost 4 bases, and 6 bases had no gene match. There are 15 residues in the CDR3. The germline V gene has CDR1 SGHTA and CDR2 FQGNSA.

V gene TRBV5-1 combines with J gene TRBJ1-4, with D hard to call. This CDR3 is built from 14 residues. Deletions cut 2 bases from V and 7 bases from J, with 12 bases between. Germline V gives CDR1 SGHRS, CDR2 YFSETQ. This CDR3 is CASSFGPRGEKLFF. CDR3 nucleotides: TGCGCCAGCAGCTTTGGACCTCGGGGTGAAAAACTGTTTTTT.

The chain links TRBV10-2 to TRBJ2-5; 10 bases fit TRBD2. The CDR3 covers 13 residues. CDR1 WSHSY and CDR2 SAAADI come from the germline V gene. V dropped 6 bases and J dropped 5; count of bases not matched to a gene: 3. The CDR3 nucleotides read TGCGCCAGCAGGCTAGCGGGAGTGGAGACCCAGTACTTC. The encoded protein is CASRLAGVETQYF.

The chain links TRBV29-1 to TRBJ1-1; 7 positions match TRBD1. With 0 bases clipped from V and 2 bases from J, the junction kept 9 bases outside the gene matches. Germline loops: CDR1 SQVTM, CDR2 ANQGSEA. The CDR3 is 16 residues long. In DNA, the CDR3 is TGCAGCGTTGAAGATCGAGGCAGGGGGTTAAACACTGAAGCTTTCTTT. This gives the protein CSVEDRGRGLNTEAFF.

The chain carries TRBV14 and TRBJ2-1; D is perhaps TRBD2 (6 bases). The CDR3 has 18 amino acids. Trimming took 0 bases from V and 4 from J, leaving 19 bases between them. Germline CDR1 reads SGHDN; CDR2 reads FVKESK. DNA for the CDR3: TGTGCCAGCAGCCAAGATCAATGGAGGGGCCCGCCTTACAATGAGCAGTTCTTC. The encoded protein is CASSQDQWRGPPYNEQFF.

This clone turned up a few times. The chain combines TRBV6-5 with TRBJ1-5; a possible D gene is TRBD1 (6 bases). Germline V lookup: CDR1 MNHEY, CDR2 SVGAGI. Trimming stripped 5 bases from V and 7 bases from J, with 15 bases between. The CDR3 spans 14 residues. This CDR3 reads CASSQQGDKQPQHF. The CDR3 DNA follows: TGTGCCAGCAGTCAACAGGGAGATAAACAGCCCCAGCATTTT.

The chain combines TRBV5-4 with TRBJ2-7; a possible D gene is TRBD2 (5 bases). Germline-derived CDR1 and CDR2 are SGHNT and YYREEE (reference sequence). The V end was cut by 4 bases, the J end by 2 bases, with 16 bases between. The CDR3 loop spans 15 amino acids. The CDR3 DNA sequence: TGTGCCAGCAGCCCGGAGCGGAGTGGGGCCTACGAGCAGTACTTC. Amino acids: CASSPERSGAYEQYF. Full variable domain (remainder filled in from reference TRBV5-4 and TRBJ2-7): ETGVTQSPTHLIKTRGQQVTLRCSSQSGHNTVSWYQQALGQGPQFIFQYYREEENGRGNFPPRFSGLQFPNYSSELNVNALELDDSALYLCASSPERSGAYEQYFGPGTRLTVT.

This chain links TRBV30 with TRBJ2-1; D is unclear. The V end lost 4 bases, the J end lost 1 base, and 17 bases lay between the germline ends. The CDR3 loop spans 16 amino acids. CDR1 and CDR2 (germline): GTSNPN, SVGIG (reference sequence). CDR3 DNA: TGTGCCTGGATAGGTAGGAACTATCTATCCTACAATGAGCAGTTCTTC. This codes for CAWIGRNYLSYNEQFF.

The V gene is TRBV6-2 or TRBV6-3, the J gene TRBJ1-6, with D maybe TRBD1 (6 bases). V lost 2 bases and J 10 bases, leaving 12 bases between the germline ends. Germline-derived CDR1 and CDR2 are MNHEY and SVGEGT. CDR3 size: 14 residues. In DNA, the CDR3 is TGTGCCAGCAGTTACGGCAGGGGATACTCACCCCTCCACTTT. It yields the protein CASSYGRGYSPLHF.

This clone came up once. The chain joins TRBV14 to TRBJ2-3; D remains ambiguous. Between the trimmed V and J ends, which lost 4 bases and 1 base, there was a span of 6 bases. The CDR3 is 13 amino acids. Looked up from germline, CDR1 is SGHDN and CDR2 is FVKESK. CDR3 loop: CASSLGGTDTQYF. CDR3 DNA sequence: TGTGCCAGCAGCCTAGGAGGCACAGATACGCAGTATTTT.

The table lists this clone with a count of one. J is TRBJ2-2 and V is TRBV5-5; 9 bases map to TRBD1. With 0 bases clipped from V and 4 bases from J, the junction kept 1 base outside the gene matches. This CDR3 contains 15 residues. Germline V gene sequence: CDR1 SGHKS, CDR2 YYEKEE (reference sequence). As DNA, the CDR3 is TGTGCCAGCAGCTTGGGGGACAGGGTCACCGGGGAGCTGTTTTTT. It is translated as CASSLGDRVTGELFF.

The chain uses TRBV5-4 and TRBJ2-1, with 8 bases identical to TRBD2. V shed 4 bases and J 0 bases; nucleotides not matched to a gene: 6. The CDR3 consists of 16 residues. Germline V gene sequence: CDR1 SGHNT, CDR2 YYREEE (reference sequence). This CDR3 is CASSPGGLSSYNEQFF. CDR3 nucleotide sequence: TGTGCCAGCAGCCCGGGGGGGCTTAGCTCCTACAATGAGCAGTTCTTC.